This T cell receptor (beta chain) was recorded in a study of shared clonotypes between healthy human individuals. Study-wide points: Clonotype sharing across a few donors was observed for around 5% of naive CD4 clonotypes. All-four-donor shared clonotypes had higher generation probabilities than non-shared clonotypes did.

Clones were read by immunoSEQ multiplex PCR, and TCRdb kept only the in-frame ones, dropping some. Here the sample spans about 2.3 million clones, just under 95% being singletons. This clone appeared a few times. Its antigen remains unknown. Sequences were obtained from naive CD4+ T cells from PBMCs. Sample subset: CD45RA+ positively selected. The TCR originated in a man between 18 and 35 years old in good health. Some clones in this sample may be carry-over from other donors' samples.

In DNA form, the CDR3 reads TGTGCCAGCAGAGTGGAGAACACTGAAGCTTTCTTT. Translation gives CASRVENTEAFF. The chain uses TRBV28 and TRBJ1-1; D is uncertain. This CDR3 comprises 12 residues. V lost 6 bases to trimming and J lost 1 base, with 6 bases between them. The germline CDR1 and CDR2 sequences are MDHEN and SYDVKM.